The next 24 T cell receptor beta chains were all read from a single sample in a study of glioma-infiltrating T cells after dendritic cell vaccination (dated by TCRdb to about 2016). Libraries were made using the immunoSEQ multiplex PCR assay. This is the immuneACCESS table as TCRdb keeps it, with only in-frame sequences that have V and J called. A part of the clones is gone; compared with another copy, unresolved V genes explain less than half, and the rest is unexplained. This sample lists around 83,000 clones; 85% were detected once. The ten largest account for 7.5% to 8.5% of the sample. The time point label on this specimen signifies: after dendritic cell vaccination, including at tumor progression/relapse. The specimen comprised blood, sampled after dendritic cell vaccination. The receptors shown here come from a human donor with glioblastoma.

The chain has TRBV7-8 and TRBJ1-1; TRBD1 matches 10 bases. V gave up 5 bases and J gave up 2 bases; unmatched junction bases: 8. The CDR3 extends over 16 amino acids. The V gene's germline CDR1 is SGHVS and CDR2 FQNEAQ. CDR3 sequence reads: CASSARDRGSNTEAFF. The CDR3 DNA sequence: TGTGCCAGCAGCGCCCGGGACAGGGGCTCCAACACTGAAGCTTTCTTT.

The gene calls are TRBV5-1 and TRBJ1-3; 7 bases are shared with TRBD1. Germline CDR1 SGHRS, CDR2 YFSETQ. V was clipped by 2 bases and J by 0 bases; unmatched bases: 8. The CDR3 sequence is 17 residues long. The CDR3 protein is CASSFQPGGDSGNTIYF. DNA of the CDR3: TGCGCCAGCAGCTTTCAGCCAGGGGGAGACTCTGGAAACACCATATATTTT.

The J gene is TRBJ2-7, the V gene TRBV7-3; 11 bases agree with TRBD2. Germline V lookup: CDR1 SGHTA, CDR2 FQGTGA. The CDR3 is made up of 19 amino acids. The V gene end was trimmed by 5 bases and the J gene end by 5 bases; junction bases not matched to a gene: 20. This CDR3 is CASSPPARLAGGRRDEQYF. The CDR3 DNA sequence: TGTGCCAGCAGCCCCCCTGCCAGATTAGCGGGGGGGCGTAGGGACGAGCAGTACTTC.

The V call is TRBV7-9, the J call TRBJ1-5; tentative D call: TRBD1 (5 bases). The V end was cut by 4 bases, the J end by 2 bases, with 24 bases between. The germline gives CDR1 SEHNR, CDR2 FQNEAQ (reference sequence). CDR3 size: 19 residues. CDR3 residues: CASSSLPDLAGRGNQPQHF. CDR3 coding DNA: TGTGCCAGCAGCTCTTTACCCGACTTGGCAGGGCGAGGCAATCAGCCCCAGCATTTT.

This clone occurred a few times. This chain links TRBV6-1 with TRBJ2-1; 9 positions match TRBD1. The CDR3 runs 16 residues. Per the germline V gene, CDR1 is MNHNS and CDR2 is SASEGT. Trimming cost V 4 bases and J 5 bases; bases outside gene matches: 9. CDR3 nucleotides: TGTGCCAGCAGTGTCCTACCGGGACAGGGACACAATGAGCAGTTCTTC. This gives the protein CASSVLPGQGHNEQFF.

The chain employs TRBV21-1 and TRBJ1-1. TRBV21-1 is an annotated pseudogene. This CDR3 is 12 amino acids long. The CDR3 DNA reads as TGTGCCAGCACCCCTAAATGCACTGAAGCTTTCTTT. Residues: CASTPKCTEAFF.

V gene TRBV6-6 combines with J gene TRBJ1-6; 7 positions agree with TRBD1. The germline V gene encodes CDR1 MNHNY and CDR2 SVGAGI (reference sequence). After removal of 4 bases from V and 4 bases from J, the junction contained 4 bases not matched to a gene. The CDR3 totals 15 residues. CDR3 residues: CASSLSGGYNSPLHF. The CDR3 DNA reads as TGTGCCAGCAGTTTGTCAGGGGGGTATAATTCACCCCTCCACTTT.

J is TRBJ2-3 and V is TRBV7-9; 8 nucleotides line up with TRBD2. Losses at the gene ends were 6 bases for V and 8 bases for J; bases not matched to a gene: 7. CDR3 length equals 13 residues. Germline lookup yields CDR1 SEHNR and CDR2 FQNEAQ (reference sequence). The CDR3 is CASSSTSVGTQYF. In DNA form, the CDR3 reads TGTGCCAGCAGTTCGACTAGCGTTGGTACGCAGTATTTT.

Only a few counts were recorded for this clone. J is TRBJ2-7 and V is TRBV28; 9 bases are shared with TRBD1. Germline CDR1 and CDR2: MDHEN and SYDVKM. After removal of 9 bases from V and 5 bases from J, the junction contained 8 bases not matched to a gene. The CDR3 covers 13 residues. CDR3 amino acids: CASTTGGSNEQYF. CDR3 coding DNA: TGTGCCAGTACTACAGGGGGCTCTAACGAGCAGTACTTC.

The J gene is TRBJ2-1, the V gene TRBV6-5, with 11 bases aligning to TRBD1. Unmatched junction bases numbered 5, after V lost 6 bases and J lost 4 bases. CDR1 is MNHEY and CDR2 is SVGAGI in the germline V gene. The CDR3 is made up of 15 amino acids. The CDR3 loop is CASRPGTGGYNEQFF. The CDR3 bases are TGTGCCAGCAGACCCGGGACAGGGGGTTACAATGAGCAGTTCTTC.

The chain has TRBV15 and TRBJ2-1; 8 bases are shared with TRBD2. CDR3 size: 16 residues. V lost 0 bases to trimming and J lost 4 bases; unmatched junction nucleotides: 5. CDR1 and CDR2 from the germline V gene are LNHNV and YYDKDF (reference sequence). As DNA, the CDR3 is TGTGCCACCAGCAGAGAAGTTAGCGGGGAATACAATGAGCAGTTCTTC. Protein: CATSREVSGEYNEQFF. Full variable domain (outside the CDR3, taken from reference TRBV15 and TRBJ2-1): DAMVIQNPRYQVTQFGKPVTLSCSQTLNHNVMYWYQQKSSQAPKLLFHYYDKDFNNEADTPDNFQSRRPNTSFCFLDIRSPGLGDTAMYLCATSREVSGEYNEQFFGPGTRLTVL.

The chain links TRBV29-1 to TRBJ2-7; D is ambiguous. The length of the CDR3 is 12 residues. Trimming took off 3 bases at V and 4 bases at J, with 10 bases between the two ends. Germline V CDR1 and CDR2: SQVTM, ANQGSEA. The CDR3 bases are TGCAGCGTTGAGGGCCGGAATTACGAGCAGTACTTC. The encoded protein is CSVEGRNYEQYF.

This clone has a single count. This same CDR3 is encoded by further DNA sequences in the sample. The chain is built from TRBV28 and TRBJ1-2; 7 bases are a match to TRBD1. V lost 6 bases to trimming and J lost 10 bases; unmatched junction nucleotides: 8. The CDR3 extends over 12 amino acids. Germline V gene lookup returns CDR1 MDHEN and CDR2 SYDVKM. The CDR3 nucleotides are TGTGCCAGCAGCCTGGGACAGAGGAACTACACCTTC. Translation gives CASSLGQRNYTF.

This chain connects TRBV30 to TRBJ2-5, with 8 bases that match TRBD2. Trimming at V came to 2 bases and at J to 3 bases, leaving 8 bases not matched to a gene. The CDR3 length is 15 residues. Per germline, CDR1 GTSNPN and CDR2 SVGIG (reference sequence). The CDR3 loop is CAWSQLSGGKETQYF. The CDR3 DNA is TGTGCCTGGAGTCAACTAAGCGGGGGAAAAGAGACCCAGTACTTC.

This clone occurred once. The gene calls are TRBV7-6 and TRBJ2-7; D may be TRBD2 (6 bases). V gave up 5 bases and J gave up 6 bases, with 11 bases separating them. The V gene's germline CDR1 is SGHVS and CDR2 FNYEAQ. The CDR3 is 12 residues long. CDR3 in amino acids: CASSPGTSEQYF. CDR3 nucleotide sequence: TGTGCCAGCAGCCCCGGGACTTCCGAGCAGTACTTC.

The CDR3 DNA reads TGTGCCAGCAGCCAGCAGGGTACCTACGAGCAGTACTTC. Translation gives CASSQQGTYEQYF. This sequence joins TRBV27 and TRBJ2-7, with a tentative D call TRBD1 (5 bases). Germline lookup yields CDR1 MNHEY and CDR2 SMNVEV (reference sequence). Trimming pared 6 bases from V and 2 bases from J, leaving 11 bases between. The CDR3 spans 13 residues.

This chain links TRBV19 with TRBJ2-6; 7 bases are shared with TRBD2. There are 21 residues in the CDR3. CDR1 and CDR2 (germline): LNHDA, SQIVND (reference sequence). V dropped 3 bases and J dropped 2; count of bases not matched to a gene: 19. The CDR3 sequence: CASSIFGRQVTGRPGANVLTF. The CDR3 bases are TGTGCCAGTAGTATCTTCGGGAGGCAGGTGACCGGACGACCTGGGGCCAACGTCCTGACTTTC. Full variable domain (outside the CDR3, taken from reference TRBV19 and TRBJ2-6): DGGITQSPKYLFRKEGQNVTLSCEQNLNHDAMYWYRQDPGQGLRLIYYSQIVNDFQKGDIAEGYSVSREKKESFPLTVTSAQKNPTAFYLCASSIFGRQVTGRPGANVLTFGAGSRLTVL.

The rearrangement joins TRBV7-2 to TRBJ1-2, with 9 bases lining up with TRBD1. This CDR3 is 15 amino acids long. Germline V gives CDR1 SGHTA, CDR2 FQGNSA. The trim removed 6 bases at V and 6 bases at J, leaving 11 bases unmatched. CDR3 sequence: CASRLVTGGIDGYTF. The CDR3, as DNA: TGTGCCAGCAGATTGGTCACAGGGGGCATCGATGGCTACACCTTC.

This clone has just a few counts. The V call is TRBV6-6, the J call TRBJ2-5; 14 bases are a match to TRBD2. Gene TRBJ2-7 matches the end of the DNA better, so the J call may be wrong. From germline, CDR1 is MNHNY and CDR2 SVGAGI (reference sequence). The CDR3 has 15 amino acids. The chain's CDR3 is CASRGTSGSSYEQYF. CDR3 coding DNA: TGTGCCAGCAGGGGGACTAGCGGGAGCTCCTACGAGCAGTACTTC.

This clone has ten or more counts. The chain carries TRBV19 and TRBJ1-2, with 7 bases lining up with TRBD1. The CDR3 totals 15 residues. The germline V gene has CDR1 LNHDA and CDR2 SQIVND (reference sequence). With 6 bases clipped from V and 3 bases from J, the junction kept 10 bases outside the gene matches. CDR3 sequence reads: CASRHTGTAHYGYTF. DNA of the CDR3: TGTGCCAGTAGACATACCGGGACAGCACACTATGGCTACACCTTC.

J is TRBJ1-1 and V is TRBV7-8; 8 bases map to TRBD1. The germline V gene encodes CDR1 SGHVS and CDR2 FQNEAQ. The CDR3 runs to 17 residues. J was trimmed by 1 base and V by 0 bases; bases with no gene match: 7. The CDR3 sequence: CASSLAARQGKNTEAFF. Written as DNA, the CDR3 is TGTGCCAGCAGCTTAGCCGCAAGACAGGGGAAGAACACTGAAGCTTTCTTT.

The V gene is TRBV13, the J gene TRBJ2-3; D possibly corresponds to TRBD2 (7 bases). CDR1 and CDR2 (germline): PRHDT, FYEKMQ (reference sequence). The CDR3 loop spans 15 amino acids. V lost 10 bases and J 2 bases, leaving 19 bases between the germline ends. The CDR3 DNA follows: TGTGCCACGGGGGGACTCGACAGGTTCACAGATACGCAGTATTTT. Protein: CATGGLDRFTDTQYF. Supplemented by reference TRBV13 and TRBJ2-3, the full variable domain reads AAGVIQSPRHLIKEKRETATLKCYPIPRHDTVYWYQQGPGQDPQFLISFYEKMQSDKGSIPDRFSAQQFSDYHSELNMSSLELGDSALYFCATGGLDRFTDTQYFGPGTRLTVL.

This chain links TRBV4-1 with TRBJ1-1, with 7 bases that match TRBD1. V dropped 0 bases and J dropped 7; count of bases not matched to a gene: 11. Germline CDR1 and CDR2: MGHRA and YSYEKL. There are 16 residues in the CDR3. CDR3 sequence reads: CASSQEPLGQRLEAFF. The CDR3 nucleotides read TGCGCCAGCAGCCAAGAACCCCTGGGACAGAGACTTGAAGCTTTCTTT.

The chain employs TRBV20-1 and TRBJ2-5; weak D call: TRBD1 (5 bases). The CDR3 sequence is 10 residues long. Trimming shortened V by 6 bases and J by 7 bases, and 9 bases separated the two germline ends. Germline V gene sequence: CDR1 DFQATT, CDR2 SNEGSKA (reference sequence). CDR3 region: CSAGQGTQYF. The CDR3 DNA reads as TGCAGTGCAGGGCAGGGGACCCAGTACTTC.